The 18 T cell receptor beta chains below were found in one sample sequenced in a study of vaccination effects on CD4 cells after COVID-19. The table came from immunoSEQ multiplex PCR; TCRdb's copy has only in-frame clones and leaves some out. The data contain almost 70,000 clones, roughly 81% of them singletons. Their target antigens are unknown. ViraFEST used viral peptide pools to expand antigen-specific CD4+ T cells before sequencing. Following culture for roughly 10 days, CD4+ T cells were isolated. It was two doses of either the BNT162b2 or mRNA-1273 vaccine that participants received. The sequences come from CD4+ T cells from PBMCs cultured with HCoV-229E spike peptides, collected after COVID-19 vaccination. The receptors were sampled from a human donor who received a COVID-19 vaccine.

The CDR3, as DNA: TGCGCCAGCAGGGAGACAGGGTCCGCCTACGAGCAGTACGTC. It specifies CASRETGSAYEQYV. The rearrangement uses TRBV10-2 and TRBJ2-7; 7 positions match TRBD1. Germline V gene sequence: CDR1 WSHSY, CDR2 SAAADI. After removal of 6 bases from V and 2 bases from J, the junction contained 7 bases not matched to a gene. The CDR3 contains 14 residues.

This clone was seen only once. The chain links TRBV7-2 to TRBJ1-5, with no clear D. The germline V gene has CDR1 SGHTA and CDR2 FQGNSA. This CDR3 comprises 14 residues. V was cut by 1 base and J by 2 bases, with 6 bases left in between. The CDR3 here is CASSLERGNQPQHF. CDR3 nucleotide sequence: TGTGCCAGCAGCTTAGAACGGGGCAATCAGCCCCAGCATTTT.

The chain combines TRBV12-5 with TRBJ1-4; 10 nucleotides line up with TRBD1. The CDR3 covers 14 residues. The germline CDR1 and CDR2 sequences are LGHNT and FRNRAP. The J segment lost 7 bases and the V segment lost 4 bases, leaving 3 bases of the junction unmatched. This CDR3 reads CASGSGTGVEKLFF. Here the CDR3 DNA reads TGTGCTAGTGGTTCCGGGACAGGGGTTGAAAAACTGTTTTTT.

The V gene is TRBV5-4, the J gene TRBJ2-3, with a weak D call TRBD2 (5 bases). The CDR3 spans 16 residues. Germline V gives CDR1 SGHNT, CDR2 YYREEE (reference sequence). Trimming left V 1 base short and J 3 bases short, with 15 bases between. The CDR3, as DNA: TGTGCCAGCAGCTTGTCTAGCTATCTCCGTACAGATACGCAGTATTTT. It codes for CASSLSSYLRTDTQYF.

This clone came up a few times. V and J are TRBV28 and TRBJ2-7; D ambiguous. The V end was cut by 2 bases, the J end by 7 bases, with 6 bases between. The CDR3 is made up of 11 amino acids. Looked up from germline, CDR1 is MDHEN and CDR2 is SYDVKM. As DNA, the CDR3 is TGTGCCAGCAGTTTACCCAGAGAGCAGTACGTC. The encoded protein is CASSLPREQYV.

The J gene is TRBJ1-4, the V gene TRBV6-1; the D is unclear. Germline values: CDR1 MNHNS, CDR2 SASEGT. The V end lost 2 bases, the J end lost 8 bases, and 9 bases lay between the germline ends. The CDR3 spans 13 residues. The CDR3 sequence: CASSEQATEKLFF. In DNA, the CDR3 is TGTGCCAGCAGTGAACAGGCAACGGAAAAACTGTTTTTT.

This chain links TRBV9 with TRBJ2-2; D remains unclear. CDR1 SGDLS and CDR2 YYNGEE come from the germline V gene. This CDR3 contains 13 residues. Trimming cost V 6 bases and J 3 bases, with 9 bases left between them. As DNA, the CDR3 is TGTGCCAGCACTCCAACCTACACCGGGGAGCTGTTTTTT. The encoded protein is CASTPTYTGELFF.

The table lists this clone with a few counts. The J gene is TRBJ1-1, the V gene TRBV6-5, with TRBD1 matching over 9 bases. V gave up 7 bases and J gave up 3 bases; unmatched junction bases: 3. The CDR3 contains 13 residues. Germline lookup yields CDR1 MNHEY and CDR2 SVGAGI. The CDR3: CASIDRGDTEAFF. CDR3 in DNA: TGTGCCAGCATAGACAGGGGGGACACTGAAGCTTTCTTT.

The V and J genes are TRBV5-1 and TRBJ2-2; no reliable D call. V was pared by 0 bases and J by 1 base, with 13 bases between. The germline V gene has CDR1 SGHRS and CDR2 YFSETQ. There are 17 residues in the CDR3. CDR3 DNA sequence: TGCGCCAGCAGCTTGGTTGTTTTGTCAGGGAACACCGGGGAGCTGTTTTTT. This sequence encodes CASSLVVLSGNTGELFF. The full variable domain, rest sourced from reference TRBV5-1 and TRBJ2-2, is KAGVTQTPRYLIKTRGQQVTLSCSPISGHRSVSWYQQTPGQGLQFLFEYFSETQRNKGNFPGRFSGRQFSNSRSEMNVSTLELGDSALYLCASSLVVLSGNTGELFFGEGSRLTVL.

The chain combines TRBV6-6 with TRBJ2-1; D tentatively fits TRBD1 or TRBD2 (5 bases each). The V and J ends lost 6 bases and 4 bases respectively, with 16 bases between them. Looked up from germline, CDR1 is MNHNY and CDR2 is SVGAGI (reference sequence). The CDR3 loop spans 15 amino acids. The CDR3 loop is CASSPVSGTYNEQFF. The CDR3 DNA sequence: TGTGCCAGCAGCCCAGTGTCAGGGACGTACAATGAGCAGTTCTTC.

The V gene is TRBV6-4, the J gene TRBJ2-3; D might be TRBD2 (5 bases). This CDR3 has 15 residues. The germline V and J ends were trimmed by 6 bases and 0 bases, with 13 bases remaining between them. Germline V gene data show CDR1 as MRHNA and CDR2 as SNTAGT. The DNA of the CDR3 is TGTGCCAGCAGCAGGACTGGATTAAGCACAGATACGCAGTATTTT. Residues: CASSRTGLSTDTQYF.

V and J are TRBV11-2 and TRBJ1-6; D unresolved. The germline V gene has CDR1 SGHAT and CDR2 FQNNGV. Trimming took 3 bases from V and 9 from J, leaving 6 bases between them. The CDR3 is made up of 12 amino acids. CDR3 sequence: CASSLEVSPLHF. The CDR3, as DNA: TGTGCCAGCAGCTTGGAGGTTTCACCCCTCCACTTT.

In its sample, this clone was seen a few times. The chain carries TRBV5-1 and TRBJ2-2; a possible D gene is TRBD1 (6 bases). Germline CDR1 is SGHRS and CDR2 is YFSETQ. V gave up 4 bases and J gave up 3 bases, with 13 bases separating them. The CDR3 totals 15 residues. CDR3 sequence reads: CASSEGGFDTGELFF. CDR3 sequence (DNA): TGCGCCAGCAGCGAAGGGGGTTTTGACACCGGGGAGCTGTTTTTT.

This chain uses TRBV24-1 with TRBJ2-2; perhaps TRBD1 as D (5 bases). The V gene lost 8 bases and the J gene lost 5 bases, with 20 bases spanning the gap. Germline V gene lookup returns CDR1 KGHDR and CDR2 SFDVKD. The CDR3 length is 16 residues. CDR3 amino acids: CATNHPTAALTGELFF. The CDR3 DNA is TGTGCCACCAATCACCCGACAGCAGCGCTAACCGGGGAGCTGTTTTTT.

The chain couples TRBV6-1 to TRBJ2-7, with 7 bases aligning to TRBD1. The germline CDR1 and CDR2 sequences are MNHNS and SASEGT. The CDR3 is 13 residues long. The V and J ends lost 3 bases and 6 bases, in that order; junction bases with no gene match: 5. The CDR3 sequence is CASSERQGSEQYV. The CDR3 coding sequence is TGTGCCAGCAGTGAGCGACAGGGATCCGAGCAGTACGTC.

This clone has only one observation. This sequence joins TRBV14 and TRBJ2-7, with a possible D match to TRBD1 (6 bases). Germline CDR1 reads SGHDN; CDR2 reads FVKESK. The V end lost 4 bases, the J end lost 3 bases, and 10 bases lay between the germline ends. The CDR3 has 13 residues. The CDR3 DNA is TGTGCCAGCAGCCGCCGACAGGTCTACGAGCAGTACGTC. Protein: CASSRRQVYEQYV.

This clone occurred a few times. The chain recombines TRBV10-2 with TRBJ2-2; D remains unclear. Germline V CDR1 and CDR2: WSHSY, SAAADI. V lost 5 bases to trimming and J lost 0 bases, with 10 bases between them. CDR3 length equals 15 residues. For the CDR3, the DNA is TGCGCCAGCAGTTGGAAGCGACCGAACACCGGGGAGCTGTTTTTT. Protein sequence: CASSWKRPNTGELFF.

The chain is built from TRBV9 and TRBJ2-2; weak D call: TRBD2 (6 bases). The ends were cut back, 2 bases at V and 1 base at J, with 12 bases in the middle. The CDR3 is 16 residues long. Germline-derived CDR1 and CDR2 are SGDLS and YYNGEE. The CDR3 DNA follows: TGTGCCAGCAGCGTTGGGAGGAGGTTGAACACCGGGGAGCTGTTTTTT. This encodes CASSVGRRLNTGELFF.